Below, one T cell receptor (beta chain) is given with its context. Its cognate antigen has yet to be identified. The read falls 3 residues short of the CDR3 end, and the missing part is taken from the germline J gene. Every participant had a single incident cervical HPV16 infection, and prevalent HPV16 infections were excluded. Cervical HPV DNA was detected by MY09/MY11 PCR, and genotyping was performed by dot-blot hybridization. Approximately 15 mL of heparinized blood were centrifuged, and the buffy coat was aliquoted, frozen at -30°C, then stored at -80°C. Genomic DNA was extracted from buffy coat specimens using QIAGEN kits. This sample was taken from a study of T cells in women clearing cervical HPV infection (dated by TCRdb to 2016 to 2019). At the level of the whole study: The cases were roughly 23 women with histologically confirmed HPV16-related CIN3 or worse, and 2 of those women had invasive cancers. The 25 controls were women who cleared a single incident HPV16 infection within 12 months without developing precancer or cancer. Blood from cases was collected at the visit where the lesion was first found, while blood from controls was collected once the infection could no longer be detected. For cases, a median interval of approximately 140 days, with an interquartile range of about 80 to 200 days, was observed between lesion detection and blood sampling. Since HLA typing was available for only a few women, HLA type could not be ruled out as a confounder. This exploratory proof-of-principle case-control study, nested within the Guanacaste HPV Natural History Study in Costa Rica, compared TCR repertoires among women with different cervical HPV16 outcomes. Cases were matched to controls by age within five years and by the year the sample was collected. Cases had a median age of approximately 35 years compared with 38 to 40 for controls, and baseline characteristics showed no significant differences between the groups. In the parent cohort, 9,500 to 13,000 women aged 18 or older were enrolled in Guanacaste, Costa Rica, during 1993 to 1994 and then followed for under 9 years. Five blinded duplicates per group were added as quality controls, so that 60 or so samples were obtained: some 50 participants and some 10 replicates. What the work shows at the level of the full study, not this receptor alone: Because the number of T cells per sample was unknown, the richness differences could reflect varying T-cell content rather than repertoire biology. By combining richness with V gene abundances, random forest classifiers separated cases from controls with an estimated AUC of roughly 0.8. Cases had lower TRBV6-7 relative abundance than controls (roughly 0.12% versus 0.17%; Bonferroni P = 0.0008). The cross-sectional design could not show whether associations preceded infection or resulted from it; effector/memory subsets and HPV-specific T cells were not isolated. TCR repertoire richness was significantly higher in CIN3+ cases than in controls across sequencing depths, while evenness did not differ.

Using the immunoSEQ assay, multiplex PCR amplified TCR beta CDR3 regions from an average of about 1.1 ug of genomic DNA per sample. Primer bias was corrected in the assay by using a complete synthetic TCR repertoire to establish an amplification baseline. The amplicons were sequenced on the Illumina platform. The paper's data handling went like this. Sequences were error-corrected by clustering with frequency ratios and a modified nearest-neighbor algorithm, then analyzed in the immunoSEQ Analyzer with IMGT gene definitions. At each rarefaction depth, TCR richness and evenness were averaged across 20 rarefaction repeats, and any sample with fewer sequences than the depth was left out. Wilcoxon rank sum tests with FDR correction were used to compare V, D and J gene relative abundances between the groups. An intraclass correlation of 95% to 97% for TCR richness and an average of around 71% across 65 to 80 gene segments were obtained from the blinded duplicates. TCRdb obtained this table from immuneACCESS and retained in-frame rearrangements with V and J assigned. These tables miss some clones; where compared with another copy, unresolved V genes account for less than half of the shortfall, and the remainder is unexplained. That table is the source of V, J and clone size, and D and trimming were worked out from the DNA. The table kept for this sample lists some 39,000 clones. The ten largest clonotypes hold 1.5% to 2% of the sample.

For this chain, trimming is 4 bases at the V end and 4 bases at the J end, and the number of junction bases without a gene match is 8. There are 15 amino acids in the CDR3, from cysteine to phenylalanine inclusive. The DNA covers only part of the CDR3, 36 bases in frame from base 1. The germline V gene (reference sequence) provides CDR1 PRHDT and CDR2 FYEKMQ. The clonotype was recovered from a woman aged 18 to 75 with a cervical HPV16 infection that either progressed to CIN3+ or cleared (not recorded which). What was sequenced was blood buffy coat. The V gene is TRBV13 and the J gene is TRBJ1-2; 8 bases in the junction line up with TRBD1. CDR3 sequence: CASSSGQGFGYGYTF. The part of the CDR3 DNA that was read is TGTGCCAGCAGCTCTGGACAGGGCTTTGGCTATGGC.